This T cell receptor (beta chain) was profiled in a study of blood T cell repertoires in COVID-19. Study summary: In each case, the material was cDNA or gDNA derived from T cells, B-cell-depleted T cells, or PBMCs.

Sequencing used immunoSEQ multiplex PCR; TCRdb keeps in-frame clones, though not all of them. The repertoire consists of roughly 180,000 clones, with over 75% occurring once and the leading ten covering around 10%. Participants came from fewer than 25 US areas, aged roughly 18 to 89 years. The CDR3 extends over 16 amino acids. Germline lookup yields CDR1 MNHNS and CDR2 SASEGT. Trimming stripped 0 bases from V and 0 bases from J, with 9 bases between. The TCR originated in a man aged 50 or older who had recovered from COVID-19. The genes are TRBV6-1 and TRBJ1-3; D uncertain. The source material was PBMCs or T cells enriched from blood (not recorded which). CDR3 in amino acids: CASSEARRLSGNTIYF. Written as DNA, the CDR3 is TGTGCCAGCAGTGAAGCGAGACGACTCTCTGGAAACACCATATATTTT.